These T cell receptor beta chains were read from a single sample in a study of T cells in narcolepsy. Profiling relied on immunoSEQ multiplex PCR, and the TCRdb table lists in-frame clones only, not all of them. This repertoire shows more than 30,000 clones, about 84% found once; its top ten account for roughly 1.2%. Sequencing was performed on CD45RA- memory CD4+ T cells from PBMCs. Receptors were obtained from a human donor with narcolepsy. Both conserved end residues are part of each CDR3. The D gene is left open where the match is weak. Size is omitted from some rows. Given values are once, few, many or a class for expanded clones.

J | D | size | V | CDR3 | DNA
TRBJ1-4 | . | few | TRBV15 | CATSRSVQKSNEKLFF | TGTGCCACCAGCAGATCTGTACAGAAGTCTAATGAAAAACTGTTTTTT
TRBJ2-4 | TRBD1 | . | TRBV7-6 | CASSVDRAPTKNIQYF | TGTGCCAGCAGCGTCGACAGGGCCCCTACCAAAAACATTCAGTACTTC
TRBJ1-1 | . | . | TRBV6-6 | CASSLDSNTEAFF | TGTGCCAGCAGTCTGGACTCGAACACTGAAGCTTTCTTT
TRBJ2-7 | . | . | TRBV6-1 | CATRPSGRSVEQYF | TGTGCCACCCGTCCTAGTGGCCGGTCGGTCGAGCAGTACTTC
TRBJ2-5 | . | . | TRBV5-8 | CASSFYRGETQYF | TGTGCCAGCAGCTTTTATAGAGGGGAGACCCAGTACTTC
TRBJ2-1 | TRBD2 | . | TRBV11-2 | CASSSVLAGLLHEQFF | TGTGCCAGCAGCTCTGTACTAGCGGGGTTGCTCCATGAGCAGTTCTTC
TRBJ2-1 | TRBD2 | . | TRBV6-1 | CASSEGFSGGPYNEQFF | TGTGCCAGCAGTGAAGGTTTCAGCGGGGGTCCCTACAATGAGCAGTTCTTC
TRBJ2-5 | TRBD2 | . | TRBV6-1 | CASLRRAGGETQYF | TGTGCCAGCCTCCGAAGAGCGGGAGGGGAGACCCAGTACTTC
TRBJ1-1 | . | once | TRBV5-6 | CASSVYLRNLGARNTEAFF | TGTGCCAGCAGCGTTTACCTCAGGAATCTAGGGGCAAGGAACACTGAAGCTTTCTTT
TRBJ1-1 | . | . | TRBV5-1 | CASSLAGAMNTEAFF | TGCGCCAGCAGCTTGGCCGGAGCCATGAACACTGAAGCTTTCTTT
TRBJ1-6 | . | . | TRBV9 | CASSKRDSPLHF | TGTGCCAGCAGCAAACGGGATTCACCCCTCCACTTT
TRBJ2-3 | . | . | TRBV7-2 | CASSPSPLLDTQYF | TGTGCCAGCAGCCCCAGCCCGCTATTGGATACGCAGTATTTT
TRBJ1-1 | . | . | TRBV11-3 | CASSYQGGTEAFF | TGTGCCAGCAGCTATCAGGGTGGCACTGAAGCTTTCTTT
TRBJ2-6 | . | . | TRBV27 | CASSPRISVANVLTF | TGTGCCAGCAGCCCCAGGATTTCGGTGGCCAACGTCCTGACTTTC
TRBJ1-3 | TRBD1 | . | TRBV19 | CASSMGQSGNTIYF | TGTGCCAGTAGTATGGGACAGTCTGGAAACACCATATATTTT
TRBJ1-1 | TRBD1 | . | TRBV5-4 | CASSPNRGAANTEAFF | TGTGCCAGCAGCCCGAACAGGGGGGCAGCGAACACTGAAGCTTTCTTT
TRBJ2-1 | . | . | TRBV19 | CASSILAPGLYNEQFF | TGTGCCAGTAGTATACTCGCCCCGGGACTGTACAATGAGCAGTTCTTC
TRBJ1-2 | TRBD1 | . | TRBV7-8 | CASTSGTAPYGYTF | TGTGCCAGCACGTCCGGGACAGCTCCTTATGGCTACACCTTC
TRBJ1-6 | . | . | TRBV19 | CASSIDLAGNSPLHF | TGTGCCAGTAGTATAGATCTGGCGGGCAATTCACCCCTCCACTTT
TRBJ2-1 | . | once | TRBV30 | CAWTQSNEQFF | TGTGCCTGGACCCAGAGCAATGAGCAGTTCTTC
TRBJ2-2 | . | . | TRBV7-9 | CASSLGSGTGELFF | TGTGCCAGCAGCTTAGGATCCGGGACAGGGGAGCTGTTTTTT
TRBJ1-4 | TRBD1 | . | TRBV7-9 | CASSGDSSIEKLFF | TGTGCCAGCAGCGGGGACAGTTCGATTGAAAAACTGTTTTTT
TRBJ2-5 | TRBD2 | . | TRBV5-1 | CASSSPLAGIQETQYF | TGCGCCAGCAGCTCGCCACTAGCGGGGATCCAAGAGACCCAGTACTTC
TRBJ1-1 | . | . | TRBV7-3 | CASSSRHQTEAFF | TGTGCCAGCAGCTCCCGACATCAAACTGAAGCTTTCTTT
TRBJ1-6 | . | few | TRBV2 | CASTVEGGTYNSPLHF | TGTGCCAGCACCGTCGAAGGGGGGACCTATAATTCACCCCTCCACTTT
TRBJ2-5 | TRBD2 | . | TRBV7-3 | CASSLMATSGAQETQYF | TGTGCCAGCAGCTTAATGGCGACTAGCGGGGCCCAAGAGACCCAGTACTTC
TRBJ2-7 | TRBD1 | . | TRBV19 | CASRGQGAVDEQYF | TGTGCCAGTAGAGGACAGGGGGCGGTAGACGAGCAGTACTTC
TRBJ1-5 | . | few | TRBV7-7 | CASSLDENQPQHF | TGTGCTAGCAGCTTAGACGAAAATCAGCCCCAGCATTTT
TRBJ2-1 | . | . | TRBV20-1 | CSAPSGAEQFF | TGCAGTGCTCCATCAGGGGCTGAGCAGTTCTTC
TRBJ1-2 | . | . | TRBV4-3 | CASSPSPGYGYTF | TGCGCCAGCAGTCCAAGCCCCGGCTATGGCTACACCTTC
TRBJ1-1 | . | . | TRBV5-3 | CARSPEVRGANTEAFF | TGTGCCAGAAGCCCGGAGGTAAGAGGGGCCAACACTGAAGCTTTCTTT
TRBJ2-7 | . | . | TRBV7-3 | CASSLTGSGVDEQYF | TGTGCCAGCAGCTTAACGGGGTCCGGGGTGGACGAGCAGTACTTC
TRBJ2-2 | TRBD1 | . | TRBV5-5 | CASSWGQGGYTGELFF | TGTGCCAGCAGCTGGGGACAGGGGGGATACACCGGGGAGCTGTTTTTT
TRBJ2-7 | . | . | TRBV10-3 | CAISESEGKAYEQYF | TGTGCCATCAGTGAGTCGGAAGGGAAGGCCTACGAGCAGTACTTC
TRBJ1-5 | . | few | TRBV7-9 | CASQSLGPVSQPQHF | TGTGCCAGCCAAAGTTTGGGGCCGGTGAGTCAGCCCCAGCATTTT
TRBJ1-1 | . | once | TRBV19 | CASKSRGGNTEAFF | TGTGCCAGTAAAAGTAGGGGGGGGAACACTGAAGCTTTCTTT
TRBJ1-6 | . | . | TRBV28 | CASSQEARRSPLHF | TGTGCCAGCAGTCAAGAGGCCCGCCGCTCACCCCTCCACTTT
TRBJ2-6 | . | . | TRBV2 | CASSEVPSGANVLTF | TGTGCCAGCAGTGAAGTCCCCTCTGGGGCCAACGTCCTGACTTTC
TRBJ2-4 | . | once | TRBV6-5 | CASRTGRLKNIQYF | TGTGCCAGCAGAACCGGACGGCTCAAAAACATTCAGTACTTC
TRBJ2-1 | . | . | TRBV7-8 | CASRSGGLYNEQFF | TGTGCCAGCAGATCAGGGGGGCTATACAATGAGCAGTTCTTC
TRBJ2-7 | . | . | TRBV5-1 | CASSLASKGYEQYF | TGCGCCAGCAGCTTGGCCAGTAAGGGTTACGAGCAGTACTTC
TRBJ2-7 | . | . | TRBV19 | CASSIWGVDEQYF | TGTGCCAGTAGTATTTGGGGAGTCGACGAGCAGTACTTC
TRBJ1-2 | TRBD1 | . | TRBV28 | CASSLPGGYGYTF | TGTGCCAGCAGTTTGCCAGGGGGTTATGGCTACACCTTC
TRBJ2-6 | . | . | TRBV7-3 | CASSLFLRSAGANVLTF | TGTGCCAGCAGCTTATTCTTACGATCGGCTGGGGCCAACGTCCTGACTTTC
TRBJ2-7 | . | . | TRBV28 | CASHSPHTTYEQYF | TGTGCCAGCCACTCCCCCCACACCACCTACGAGCAGTACTTC
TRBJ2-1 | . | . | TRBV5-5 | CASSTTLTLSYNEQFF | TGTGCCAGCAGCACTACCCTGACACTTTCCTACAATGAGCAGTTCTTC
TRBJ1-2 | . | . | TRBV27 | CASREGYYGYTF | TGTGCCAGCAGGGAGGGGTACTATGGCTACACCTTC
TRBJ2-1 | TRBD1 | . | TRBV7-3 | CASSTTGNEQFF | TGTGCCAGCAGCACGACAGGGAATGAGCAGTTCTTC
TRBJ1-2 | TRBD1 | . | TRBV6-1 | CASSMAGGRVYGYTF | TGTGCCAGCAGCATGGCAGGGGGGCGCGTCTATGGCTACACCTTC
TRBJ1-4 | . | . | TRBV11-2 | CASSLREGRLFF | TGTGCCAGCAGCCTCCGGGAGGGAAGGCTGTTTTTT
TRBJ1-3 | . | few | TRBV6-5 | CASSREAGNTIYF | TGTGCCAGCAGTAGGGAGGCTGGAAACACCATATATTTT